This T cell receptor beta chain is from a study of control samples from healthy donors and cancer patients. Germline V gives CDR1 SGHRS, CDR2 YFSETQ. The CDR3 totals 14 residues. The V and J ends lost 3 bases and 4 bases respectively, with 10 bases between them. Measured with immunoSEQ multiplex PCR; TCRdb has only the in-frame clones, and not every one. The data contain roughly 130,000 clones, more than 85% of them singletons. The specimen was blood. The chain links TRBV5-1 to TRBJ1-4, with TRBD1 as a possible D gene (6 bases). The TCR was taken from a young man in good health. CDR3: CASSSGTLNEKLFF. CDR3 coding DNA: TGCGCCAGCAGCTCCGGGACACTTAATGAAAAACTGTTTTTT.